The clone carrying this TCR beta chain was detected a few times. The antigen remains undetermined. Collection of 9.5 to 10 milliliters of peripheral blood was performed for each donor. The CDR3 spans 13 residues. Germline lookup yields CDR1 SNHLY and CDR2 FYNNEI. The V end lost 6 bases, the J end lost 2 bases, and 11 bases lay between the germline ends. This specimen belongs to a study of blood T cells in healthy people across ages. Study-level points and caveats: Reliance upon unsorted PBMCs precluded definitive naive versus antigen-experienced comparison.

Primed by a sample-barcoded 5' primer and a J-beta primer mix, a second PCR proceeded for about 6 to 12 cycles. The yield of each sample was at least 3 million CDR3-containing paired-end reads. TCRdb itself ran the 5' RACE reads through MiXCR, one entry per CDR3 protein. The sample has roughly 730,000 distinct CDR3 sequences; about 61% are singletons. The receptor comes from a man aged 40-55 years in good health. Material: blood. The chain uses TRBV2 and TRBJ2-7; the D is unclear. The CDR3, as DNA: TGTGCCAGCAGAGGCCTAAGTCCCTACGAGCAGTACTTC. It specifies CASRGLSPYEQYF.